The present TCR beta chain was sequenced within a study of blood T cell repertoires in COVID-19. The CDR3 sequence is 17 residues long. CDR1 is KGHSH and CDR2 is LQKENI in the germline V gene. With 2 bases removed from V and 0 bases from J, the gap between germline ends came to 11 bases. Assay used: immunoSEQ multiplex PCR; TCRdb lists only in-frame clones, some missing. The table shows over 85,000 clones, with more than 70% occurring only once. The clonotype was recovered from a human donor with acute or convalescent COVID-19. The donor label of this sample is uncertain. The sample consisted of peripheral blood. The chain uses TRBV18 and TRBJ2-6, with D uncertain. CDR3 residues: CASSPLVWSSGANVLTF. The CDR3 DNA sequence: TGTGCCAGCTCACCATTGGTTTGGAGCTCTGGGGCCAACGTCCTGACTTTC. Based on the CDR3 plus reference TRBV18 and TRBJ2-6, the full variable domain is NAGVMQNPRHLVRRRGQEARLRCSPMKGHSHVYWYRQLPEEGLKFMVYLQKENIIDESGMPKERFSAEFPKEGPSILRIQQVVRGDSAAYFCASSPLVWSSGANVLTFGAGSRLTVL.